This T cell receptor (beta chain) was observed in a study of T cells in Graves' hyperthyroidism and ophthalmopathy. Study outcomes and limitations: Ophthalmopathy and stable hyperthyroidism were separated by a 13 V-J model.

As regards this clonotype: Its specificity is unknown.

Among the patients, aged 18 to 65, hyperthyroidism was newly diagnosed and had lasted under 2 months. Any patient presenting with uncontrolled infection, other autoimmune disease, pregnancy or lactation was left out. The CDR3 runs to 16 residues. Germline V gene data show CDR1 as LGHDT and CDR2 as YNNKEL (reference sequence). The ends lost 4 bases at V and 5 bases at J; junction bases unmatched: 10. From RNA transcripts, TCR beta CDR3 regions were amplified. The TCR CDR3 first-round RT-PCR relied on the HTBI primer set. TCRdb recomputed calls from the multiplex PCR reads with MiXCR, one row per CDR3 protein. The sample comprises roughly 400,000 distinct CDR3 sequences, 20% to 25% of which are singletons, and more than 60% rests with the top ten.

The chain uses TRBV3-1 and TRBJ1-2, with TRBD1 identical over 10 bases. The origin of this receptor is a man aged 50 or older with Graves' hyperthyroidism. The sequenced sample was blood. CDR3: CASSRYGGQGVYGYTF. In nucleotides, the CDR3 is TGTGCCAGCAGCCGTTATGGAGGACAGGGGGTTTATGGCTACACCTTC.